Listed here are 10 T cell receptor beta chains from one sample, sequenced in a study of cytomegalovirus exposure and HLA in healthy donors. The PCR made use of 60 Vbeta and 13 Jbeta primers. Only in-frame clones appear in the TCRdb table, and some are missing; sequencing was by immunoSEQ multiplex PCR. Here the sample spans approximately 110,000 clones, roughly 77% being singletons. What was sequenced was PBMCs. The receptors were sampled from a woman in her thirties in good health and CMV-seronegative.

The genes are TRBV7-9 and TRBJ1-2; D not resolved. The V gene's germline CDR1 is SEHNR and CDR2 FQNEAQ (reference sequence). The CDR3 loop spans 14 amino acids. The V end was cut by 5 bases, the J end by 0 bases, with 10 bases between. CDR3 DNA: TGTGCCAGCAGCGCAGCGGGTTCTAACTATGGCTACACCTTC. This encodes CASSAAGSNYGYTF.

This rearrangement joins TRBV7-8 to TRBJ1-6, with D maybe TRBD1 (6 bases). V lost 5 bases and J lost 7, with 9 bases in between. There are 13 residues in the CDR3. Germline V gene data show CDR1 as SGHVS and CDR2 as FQNEAQ. CDR3 sequence reads: CASSRTANSPLHF. In DNA form, the CDR3 reads TGTGCCAGCAGCCGGACAGCCAATTCACCCCTCCACTTT.

The rearrangement uses TRBV5-1 and TRBJ1-1; TRBD1 matches 9 bases. The CDR3 contains 11 residues. Germline V CDR1 and CDR2: SGHRS, YFSETQ. With 3 bases clipped from V and 13 bases from J, the junction kept 4 bases outside the gene matches. The CDR3 region has the DNA TGCGCCAGCAGCTCGGGACAGGGCGTTTTCTTT. Its translation is CASSSGQGVFF.

This rearrangement joins TRBV15 to TRBJ2-1, with 8 bases lining up with TRBD2. The length of the CDR3 is 19 residues. Germline trimming cut 5 bases from V and 0 bases from J; bases unmatched to any gene: 15. Germline V gene lookup returns CDR1 LNHNV and CDR2 YYDKDF (reference sequence). The CDR3 region is CATSPESAGRAFSYNEQFF. In DNA, the CDR3 is TGTGCCACCAGCCCCGAGAGTGCCGGGAGGGCCTTCTCCTACAATGAGCAGTTCTTC.

V gene TRBV15 combines with J gene TRBJ1-3, with TRBD1 matching 9 bases. CDR3 size: 16 residues. V lost 1 base, J lost 4 bases, and 5 bases stayed unmatched. Germline V CDR1 and CDR2: LNHNV, YYDKDF (reference sequence). CDR3 in amino acids: CATSRAQGAGGNTIYF. CDR3 sequence (DNA): TGTGCCACCAGCAGAGCACAGGGGGCGGGAGGAAACACCATATATTTT.

V and J are TRBV5-6 and TRBJ2-5; TRBD1 aligns across 11 bases. The tail of the sequence fits TRBJ2-7 better, so the J call may be wrong. The CDR3 length is 16 residues. Germline V gene lookup returns CDR1 SGHDT and CDR2 YYEEEE. CDR3: CASTTDRGRGYHEQYF. In nucleotides, the CDR3 is TGTGCCAGCACCACGGACAGGGGGCGCGGTTACCACGAGCAGTACTTC.

The V gene is TRBV5-4, the J gene TRBJ2-1; a weak D match, TRBD2 (5 bases). CDR1 SGHNT and CDR2 YYREEE come from the germline V gene (reference sequence). The CDR3 length is 16 residues. With 1 base removed from V and 7 bases from J, the gap between germline ends came to 18 bases. CDR3: CASSLSSSLPQNEQFF. The CDR3 DNA reads as TGTGCCAGCAGCTTGTCTTCTAGCCTACCCCAGAATGAGCAGTTCTTC.

In DNA, the CDR3 is TGTGCCAGCAGCCAACAGGCGGTGGCTAATGAAAAACTGTTTTTT. This translates into CASSQQAVANEKLFF. The chain joins TRBV5-4 to TRBJ1-4, with D possibly TRBD1 on 5 matching bases. Trimming removed 4 bases from V and 3 bases from J, with 13 bases in between. Germline V gene lookup returns CDR1 SGHNT and CDR2 YYREEE (reference sequence). CDR3 length equals 15 residues.

The V gene is TRBV19, the J gene TRBJ1-2; 7 nucleotides agree with TRBD1. This CDR3 region has 14 residues. Germline V gives CDR1 LNHDA, CDR2 SQIVND (reference sequence). With 7 bases clipped from V and 0 bases from J, the junction kept 5 bases outside the gene matches. DNA of the CDR3: TGTGCCAGTATTCCGGGACAGTCTAACTATGGCTACACCTTC. Translation: CASIPGQSNYGYTF.

V usage is TRBV7-2 and J usage is TRBJ2-3; TRBD1 matches at 7 bases. This CDR3 contains 14 residues. CDR1 is SGHTA and CDR2 is FQGNSA in the germline V gene. Losses at the gene ends were 5 bases for V and 0 bases for J; bases not matched to a gene: 2. CDR3 DNA: TGTGCCAGCAGCCCGGGACAGAGCACAGATACGCAGTATTTT. This gives the protein CASSPGQSTDTQYF.